One and the same sample provided the 10 T cell receptor beta chains below, sequenced in a study of blood T cell repertoires in COVID-19. The repertoire was sequenced with immunoSEQ multiplex PCR; TCRdb's copy has only in-frame clones and lacks some. The sample holds about 220,000 clones, approximately 80% seen once. The sequenced material came from peripheral blood. The receptors were sampled from a human donor in a cohort sampled during active COVID-19.

This clone was counted a single time. The CDR3 sequence: CASSLSSGDTSAYEQYF. CDR3 DNA sequence: TGTGCCAGCAGTTTATCGTCAGGGGACACTTCGGCCTACGAGCAGTACTTC. The V gene is TRBV28, the J gene TRBJ2-7, with D perhaps TRBD1 (6 bases). CDR1 is MDHEN, CDR2 SYDVKM, per germline. The V end was cut by 1 base, the J end by 2 bases, with 18 bases between. The CDR3 totals 17 residues. The full variable domain, its missing parts supplied by reference TRBV28 and TRBJ2-7, is DVKVTQSSRYLVKRTGEKVFLECVQDMDHENMFWYRQDPGLGLRLIYFSYDVKMKEKGDIPEGYSVSREKKERFSLILESASTNQTSMYLCASSLSSGDTSAYEQYFGPGTRLTVT.

The chain has TRBV7-2 and TRBJ1-1, with D perhaps TRBD1 (5 bases). Germline loops: CDR1 SGHTA, CDR2 FQGNSA. CDR3 size: 15 residues. Trimming took off 2 bases at V and 2 bases at J, with 12 bases between the two ends. The CDR3 sequence is CASSLRSQGNTEAFF. The DNA for the CDR3 is TGTGCCAGCAGCTTAAGGAGTCAGGGAAACACTGAAGCTTTCTTT.

This rearrangement joins TRBV5-4 to TRBJ2-2; D perhaps matches TRBD2 (5 bases). CDR3 length: 16 amino acids. From germline, CDR1 is SGHNT and CDR2 YYREEE (reference sequence). Trimming took 0 bases from V and 1 from J, leaving 10 bases between them. CDR3 nucleotide sequence: TGTGCCAGCAGCTTGGTACAGCGGAAGAACACCGGGGAGCTGTTTTTT. Protein: CASSLVQRKNTGELFF.

The chain recombines TRBV29-1 with TRBJ1-1, with D uncertain. CDR1 and CDR2 from the germline V gene are SQVTM and ANQGSEA. V was cut by 3 bases and J by 1 base, with 15 bases left in between. There are 15 residues in the CDR3. The CDR3 nucleotides read TGCAGCGTTGAGTTGGCAGGACTTCCGAACACTGAAGCTTTCTTT. This translates into CSVELAGLPNTEAFF.

The chain carries TRBV25-1 and TRBJ2-1; possibly TRBD2 for D (5 bases). CDR1 and CDR2 from the germline V gene are MGHDK and SYGVNS. Trimming stripped 2 bases from V and 5 bases from J, with 22 bases between. The CDR3 runs to 18 residues. For the CDR3, the DNA is TGTGCCAGCAGTGAACCCCGTCGGAGAAGAGGGTTCCACAATGAGCAGTTCTTC. This gives the protein CASSEPRRRRGFHNEQFF.

The chain couples TRBV28 to TRBJ2-7, with TRBD2 matching 7 bases. The V and J ends lost 10 bases and 1 base, in that order; junction bases with no gene match: 10. The CDR3 contains 14 residues. Germline V lookup: CDR1 MDHEN, CDR2 SYDVKM. In DNA, the CDR3 is TGTGCCACCTTTAGGAGGGAGGGATCCTACGAGCAGTACTTC. Protein sequence: CATFRREGSYEQYF.

This clone was counted at least ten times. The chain combines TRBV6-4 with TRBJ1-1; tentatively, D is TRBD1 (5 bases). The CDR3 runs 14 residues. Looked up from germline, CDR1 is MRHNA and CDR2 is SNTAGT. The V end was cut by 8 bases, the J end by 4 bases, with 17 bases between. The CDR3 here is CASSTGEVGTEAFF. For the CDR3, the DNA is TGTGCCAGCTCGACGGGGGAAGTTGGCACTGAAGCTTTCTTT.

The genes are TRBV9 and TRBJ2-7; maybe TRBD1 (5 bases). The CDR3 consists of 15 residues. V dropped 0 bases and J dropped 1 base, with 11 bases sitting between them. Germline lookup yields CDR1 SGDLS and CDR2 YYNGEE. Here the CDR3 reads CASSVGGRVSYEQYF. The DNA for the CDR3 is TGTGCCAGCAGCGTAGGAGGCAGGGTATCCTACGAGCAGTACTTC.

This clone appeared once. This chain links TRBV6-5 with TRBJ1-2; 7 nucleotides align to TRBD1. Germline loops: CDR1 MNHEY, CDR2 SVGAGI. The CDR3 has 14 residues. V lost 8 bases and J lost 4; bases outside the gene matches: 10. The CDR3 sequence: CASFQIQGVYGYTF. CDR3 coding DNA: TGTGCCAGCTTTCAAATCCAGGGGGTCTATGGCTACACCTTC.

The rearrangement links TRBV7-9 to TRBJ1-5; TRBD1 is a possible D gene (5 bases). Germline V gene data show CDR1 as SEHNR and CDR2 as FQNEAQ (reference sequence). CDR3 length: 14 residues. V was pared by 1 base and J by 5 bases, with 9 bases between. The CDR3 sequence is CASSLGQGHQPQHF. The CDR3 coding sequence is TGTGCCAGCAGCTTAGGGCAGGGCCATCAGCCCCAGCATTTT.